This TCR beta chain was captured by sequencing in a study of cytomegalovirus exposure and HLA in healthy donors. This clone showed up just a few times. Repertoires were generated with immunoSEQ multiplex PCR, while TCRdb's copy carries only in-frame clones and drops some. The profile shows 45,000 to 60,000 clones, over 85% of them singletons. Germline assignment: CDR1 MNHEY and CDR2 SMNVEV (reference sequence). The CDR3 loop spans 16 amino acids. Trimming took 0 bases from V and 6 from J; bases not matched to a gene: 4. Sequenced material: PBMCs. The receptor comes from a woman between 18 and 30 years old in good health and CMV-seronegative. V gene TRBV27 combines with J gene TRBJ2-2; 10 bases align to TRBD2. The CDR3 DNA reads TGTGCCAGCAGTTTATCGGGACTAGCGTTATCCGGGGAGCTGTTTTTT. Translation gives CASSLSGLALSGELFF.